This T cell receptor (beta chain) comes out of a study of blood T cell repertoires in COVID-19. Study overall: COVID-19 samples, acute and convalescent, were from the United States, Italy and Spain.

The CDR3 sequence is 15 residues long. The germline gives CDR1 SGHDN, CDR2 FVKESK. The germline V and J ends were trimmed by 4 bases and 0 bases, with 12 bases remaining between them. This table comes from immunoSEQ multiplex PCR, and its TCRdb copy is limited to in-frame clones, with some not included. The table records over 40,000 clones, just over 85% of them present only once. This chain joins TRBV14 and TRBJ1-2, with D unclear. The sequenced sample consisted of peripheral blood. The receptor was isolated from an older man with acute or convalescent COVID-19. This chain's CDR3 is CASSLGKGANYGYTF. The CDR3 bases are TGTGCCAGCAGCCTAGGCAAGGGAGCTAACTATGGCTACACCTTC.